Shown below are 8 T cell receptor beta chains from a single sample sequenced in a study of control samples from healthy donors and cancer patients. Data came from immunoSEQ multiplex PCR; TCRdb stores just in-frame clones and leaves some out. The sample has about 110,000 clones, about 83% seen once. Sequences were obtained from blood. Receptors were obtained from a woman between 45 and 65 years old in good health.

The chain recombines TRBV7-3 with TRBJ2-3, with D hard to call. V lost 2 bases and J 4 bases, leaving 10 bases between the germline ends. CDR3 size: 14 residues. The germline V gene has CDR1 SGHTA and CDR2 FQGTGA. CDR3 DNA sequence: TGTGCCAGCAGCTTAGTGGCGAGGTCAGATACGCAGTATTTT. Translating gives CASSLVARSDTQYF.

As concerns this clone: Other nucleotide sequences in the sample specify the same CDR3. This sequence joins TRBV6-6 and TRBJ2-1, with D maybe TRBD2 (6 bases). CDR1 is MNHNY and CDR2 is SVGAGI in the germline V gene (reference sequence). The V end lost 2 bases, the J end lost 5 bases, and 10 bases lay between the germline ends. The CDR3 has 14 amino acids. The DNA of the CDR3 is TGTGCCAGCAGTTACCCTTCGGGGGACAATGAGCAGTTCTTC. The encoded protein is CASSYPSGDNEQFF.

V is TRBV9 and J is TRBJ2-3, with TRBD1 matching 10 bases. This CDR3 has 18 residues. The trim removed 0 bases at V and 1 base at J, leaving 8 bases unmatched. Germline-derived CDR1 and CDR2 are SGDLS and YYNGEE. The CDR3 DNA reads TGTGCCAGCAGCGTAGATCCTACCGGGACAGGGGGCACAGATACGCAGTATTTT. It translates to CASSVDPTGTGGTDTQYF.

This clone was detected only a few times. The chain is built from TRBV7-2 and TRBJ2-7; the match to TRBD2 covers 14 bases. The length of the CDR3 is 18 residues. Per the germline V gene, CDR1 is SGHTA and CDR2 is FQGNSA. V lost 3 bases, J lost 6 bases, and 13 bases stayed unmatched. The CDR3 coding sequence is TGTGCCAGCAGCTTTTTAAGACTAGCGGGAGGGCCGTTTATCGAGCAGTACTTC. Its protein is CASSFLRLAGGPFIEQYF.

The J gene is TRBJ2-3, the V gene TRBV29-1; possibly TRBD2 for D (7 bases). The CDR3 is 17 residues long. The germline V gene encodes CDR1 SQVTM and CDR2 ANQGSEA. V lost 4 bases, J lost 5 bases, and 25 bases lay in between. This CDR3 is CSVVDPRASGGGDTQYF. The CDR3 DNA is TGCAGCGTTGTCGACCCCAGGGCATCGGGGGGCGGAGATACGCAGTATTTT.

The genes are TRBV27 and TRBJ2-7; perhaps TRBD2 as D (6 bases). The V gene lost 2 bases and the J gene lost 4 bases, with 12 bases spanning the gap. Germline values: CDR1 MNHEY, CDR2 SMNVEV (reference sequence). This CDR3 is built from 14 residues. This chain's CDR3 is CASSLRAGYYEQYF. In DNA, the CDR3 is TGTGCCAGCAGTTTAAGGGCGGGGTATTACGAGCAGTACTTC.

This chain links TRBV28 with TRBJ1-2; D may be TRBD1 (6 bases). Per the germline V gene, CDR1 is MDHEN and CDR2 is SYDVKM. Trimming removed 4 bases from V and 8 bases from J, with 17 bases in between. This CDR3 is 14 amino acids long. In DNA form, the CDR3 reads TGTGCCAGCAGTTACCCGAAAGGGGGGAGAGGCTACACCTTC. The encoded protein is CASSYPKGGRGYTF.

The V and J genes are TRBV3-1 (or the pseudogene TRBV3-2) and TRBJ1-6; no clear D gene. This CDR3 has 17 amino acids. The V gene lost 0 bases and the J gene lost 4 bases, with 13 bases spanning the gap. Per germline, CDR1 LGHDT and CDR2 YNNKEL (reference sequence). CDR3 nucleotide sequence: TGTGCCAGCAGCCAAGATGGCAGGAAGACTTATAATTCACCCCTCCACTTT. Protein product: CASSQDGRKTYNSPLHF.